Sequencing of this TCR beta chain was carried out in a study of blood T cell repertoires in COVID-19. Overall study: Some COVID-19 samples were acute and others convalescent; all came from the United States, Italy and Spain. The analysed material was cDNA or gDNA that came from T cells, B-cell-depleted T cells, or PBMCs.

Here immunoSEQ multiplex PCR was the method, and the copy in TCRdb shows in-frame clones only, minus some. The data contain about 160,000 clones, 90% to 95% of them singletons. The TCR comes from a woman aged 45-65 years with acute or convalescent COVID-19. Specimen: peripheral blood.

CDR3 sequence reads: CASTGTRVYEQYF. The CDR3 region has the DNA TGTGCCAGTACTGGGACAAGGGTCTACGAGCAGTACTTC. The chain combines TRBV19 with TRBJ2-7, with a possible D match to TRBD1 (6 bases). The germline CDR1 and CDR2 sequences are LNHDA and SQIVND (reference sequence). Trimming took 7 bases from V and 3 from J, leaving 13 bases between them. The CDR3 length is 13 residues.